The 7 T cell receptor beta chains listed next were all sequenced from one sample in a study of Ad26.COV2.S vaccination and SARS-CoV-2 variants. Treatment indicated: about 20 received Ad26.COV2.S at low or high dose, single or two shots; roughly five received placebo; per-sample allocation not given. Sampling was done on day 63 after the first vaccine or placebo injection. Clones were read by immunoSEQ multiplex PCR, and TCRdb kept only the in-frame ones, dropping some. Among roughly 350,000 clones listed, around nine tenths were seen once. Sequenced material: peripheral blood, taken in a trial of Ad26.COV2.S vaccine versus placebo. Source of these receptors: a person aged 18 to 65 who received the Ad26.COV2.S COVID-19 vaccine or a placebo.

The chain uses TRBV5-1 and TRBJ2-7, with 8 bases lining up with TRBD1. CDR3 length: 14 residues. V lost 2 bases to trimming and J lost 5 bases; unmatched junction nucleotides: 6. The germline V gene encodes CDR1 SGHRS and CDR2 YFSETQ. The CDR3 coding sequence is TGCGCCAGCAGCTTCCCGACAGGGGCCAACGAGCAGTACTTC. Translation gives CASSFPTGANEQYF.

V and J are TRBV2 and TRBJ2-7; 11 nucleotides align to TRBD1. CDR1 SNHLY and CDR2 FYNNEI come from the germline V gene. The CDR3 runs to 14 residues. The V gene end was trimmed by 5 bases and the J gene end by 3 bases; junction bases not matched to a gene: 3. DNA of the CDR3: TGTGCCAGCAGTTCCGGGACAGGGGGCTACGAGCAGTACTTC. This codes for CASSSGTGGYEQYF.

J is TRBJ2-3 and V is TRBV6-5, with 9 bases fitting TRBD1. The CDR3 loop spans 15 amino acids. Germline lookup yields CDR1 MNHEY and CDR2 SVGAGI. V lost 3 bases and J lost 6; bases outside the gene matches: 7. CDR3 region: CASSYVQGAKDTQYF. The CDR3 DNA follows: TGTGCCAGCAGTTATGTACAGGGGGCTAAGGATACGCAGTATTTT.

The chain couples TRBV6-2 or TRBV6-3 to TRBJ2-7, with D hard to call. V lost 2 bases and J 4 bases, leaving 12 bases between the germline ends. This CDR3 comprises 14 residues. Germline values: CDR1 MNHEY, CDR2 SVGEGT. CDR3 region: CASSYQRPNYEQYF. CDR3 nucleotides: TGTGCCAGCAGTTACCAACGCCCGAATTACGAGCAGTACTTC.

This chain uses TRBV6-4 with TRBJ2-1, with TRBD1 as a possible D gene (6 bases). This CDR3 has 13 amino acids. V shed 4 bases and J shed 5 bases, with 9 bases lying between them. Germline V gives CDR1 MRHNA, CDR2 SNTAGT. CDR3 bases: TGTGCCAGCAGTGTGGACAGTAACAATGAGCAGTTCTTC. This codes for CASSVDSNNEQFF.

The chain carries TRBV5-1 and TRBJ2-5; 11 nucleotides align to TRBD2. Per the germline V gene, CDR1 is SGHRS and CDR2 is YFSETQ. This CDR3 comprises 18 residues. V dropped 2 bases and J dropped 1; count of bases not matched to a gene: 10. CDR3 residues: CASSLPLTSGTIQETQYF. The CDR3 bases are TGCGCCAGCAGCTTACCCCTGACTAGCGGGACTATCCAAGAGACCCAGTACTTC.

The gene calls are TRBV19 and TRBJ2-7; D ambiguous. The V and J ends lost 3 bases and 2 bases respectively, with 8 bases between them. Germline V gives CDR1 LNHDA, CDR2 SQIVND (reference sequence). The CDR3 is 13 residues long. CDR3 in DNA: TGTGCCAGTAGTATTGGCAGCCCCTACGAGCAGTACTTC. This translates into CASSIGSPYEQYF.